Detailed here is one T cell receptor (beta chain). The source of the sample is a study of radiotherapy plus CTLA-4 blockade in lung cancer. The germline CDR1 and CDR2 sequences are SEHNR and FQNEAQ (reference sequence). This CDR3 is 13 amino acids long. Trimming shortened V by 3 bases and J by 5 bases, and 10 bases separated the two germline ends. The repertoire was sequenced with immunoSEQ multiplex PCR; TCRdb's copy has only in-frame clones and lacks some. The repertoire consists of approximately 67,000 clones, with around 86% occurring once and the leading ten covering 4%. Participants had chemo-refractory metastatic non-small-cell lung cancer and were treated with focal radiation plus ipilimumab CTLA-4 blockade.

The clonotype originates from a human donor with non-small cell lung cancer who had a partial response to radiotherapy plus ipilimumab. The rearrangement joins TRBV7-9 to TRBJ1-2; D is perhaps TRBD1 (5 bases). Specimen: peripheral blood, collected from a patient treated with radiotherapy plus ipilimumab. CDR3 sequence: CASSLKGLYGYTF. The DNA of the CDR3 is TGTGCCAGCAGCTTGAAGGGGCTTTATGGCTACACCTTC.